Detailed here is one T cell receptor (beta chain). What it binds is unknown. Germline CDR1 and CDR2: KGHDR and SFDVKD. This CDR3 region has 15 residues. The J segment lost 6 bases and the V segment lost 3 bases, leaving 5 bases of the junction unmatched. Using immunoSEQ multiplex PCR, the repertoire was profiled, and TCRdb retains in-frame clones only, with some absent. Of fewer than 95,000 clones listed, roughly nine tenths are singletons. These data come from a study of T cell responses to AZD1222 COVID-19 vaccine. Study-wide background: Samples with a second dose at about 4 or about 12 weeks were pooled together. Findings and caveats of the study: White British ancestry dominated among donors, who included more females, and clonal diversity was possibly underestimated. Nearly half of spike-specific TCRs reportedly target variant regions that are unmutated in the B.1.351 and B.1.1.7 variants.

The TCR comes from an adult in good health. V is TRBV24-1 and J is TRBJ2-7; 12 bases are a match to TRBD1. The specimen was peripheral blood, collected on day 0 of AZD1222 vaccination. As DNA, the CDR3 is TGTGCCACCAGTGATGCCGGGACAGGGGGCCTCGAGCAGTACTTC. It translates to CATSDAGTGGLEQYF.